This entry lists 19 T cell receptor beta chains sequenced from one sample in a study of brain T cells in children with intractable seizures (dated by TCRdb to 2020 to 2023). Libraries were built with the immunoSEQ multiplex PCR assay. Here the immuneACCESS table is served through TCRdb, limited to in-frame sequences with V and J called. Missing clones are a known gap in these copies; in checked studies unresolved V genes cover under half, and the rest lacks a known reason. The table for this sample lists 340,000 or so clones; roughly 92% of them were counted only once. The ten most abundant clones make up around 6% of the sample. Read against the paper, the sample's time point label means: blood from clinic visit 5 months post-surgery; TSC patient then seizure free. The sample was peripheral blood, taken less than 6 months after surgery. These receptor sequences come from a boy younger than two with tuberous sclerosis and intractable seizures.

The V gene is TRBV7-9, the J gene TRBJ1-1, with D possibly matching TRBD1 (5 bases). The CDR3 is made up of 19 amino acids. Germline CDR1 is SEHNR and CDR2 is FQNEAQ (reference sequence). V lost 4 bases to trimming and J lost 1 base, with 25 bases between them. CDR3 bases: TGTGCCAGCAGCTCCCCCCGGGTGGTAGGGACCCCACAGAACACTGAAGCTTTCTTT. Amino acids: CASSSPRVVGTPQNTEAFF.

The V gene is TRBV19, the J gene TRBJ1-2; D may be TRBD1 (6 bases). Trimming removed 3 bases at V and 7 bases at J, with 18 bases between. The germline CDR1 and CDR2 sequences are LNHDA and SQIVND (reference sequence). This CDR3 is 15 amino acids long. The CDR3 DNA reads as TGTGCCAGTAGTATGAGGGCGCAGGGGTTGGTTGGCTACACCTTC. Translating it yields CASSMRAQGLVGYTF.

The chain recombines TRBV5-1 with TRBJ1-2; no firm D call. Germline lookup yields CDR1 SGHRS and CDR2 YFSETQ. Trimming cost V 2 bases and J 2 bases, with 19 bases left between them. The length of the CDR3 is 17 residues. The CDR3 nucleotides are TGCGCCAGCAGCTTTATTGCTTCACGAGTTTCCAACTATGGCTACACCTTC. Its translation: CASSFIASRVSNYGYTF.

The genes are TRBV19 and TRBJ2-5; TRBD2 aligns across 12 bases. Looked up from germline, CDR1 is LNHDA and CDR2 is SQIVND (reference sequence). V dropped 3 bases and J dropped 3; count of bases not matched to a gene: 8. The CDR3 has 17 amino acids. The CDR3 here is CASSMSSGGAKKETQYF. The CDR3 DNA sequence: TGTGCCAGTAGTATGTCTAGCGGGGGGGCCAAGAAAGAGACCCAGTACTTC.

Written as DNA, the CDR3 is TGTGCCAGCAGCCCGTTTCAGGACATTACCTACGAGCAGTACTTC. Translation: CASSPFQDITYEQYF. The chain is built from TRBV4-2 and TRBJ2-7; D perhaps matches TRBD1 (5 bases). V lost 4 bases and J 2 bases, leaving 15 bases between the germline ends. In germline, CDR1 is LGHNA, CDR2 YNFKEQ. The CDR3 is 15 residues long.

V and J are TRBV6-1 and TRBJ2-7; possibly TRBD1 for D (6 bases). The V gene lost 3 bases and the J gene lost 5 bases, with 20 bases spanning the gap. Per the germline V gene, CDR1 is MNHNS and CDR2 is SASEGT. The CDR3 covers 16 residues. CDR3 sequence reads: CASSEGQGNYDDEQYF. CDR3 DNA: TGTGCCAGCAGTGAGGGACAAGGGAACTACGACGACGAGCAGTACTTC.

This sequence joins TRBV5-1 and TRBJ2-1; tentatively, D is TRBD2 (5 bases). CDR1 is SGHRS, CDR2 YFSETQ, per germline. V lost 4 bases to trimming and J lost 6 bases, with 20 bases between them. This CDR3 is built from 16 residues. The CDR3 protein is CASSLTPSTYINEQFF. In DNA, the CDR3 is TGCGCCAGCAGCCTTACTCCTAGCACCTATATCAATGAGCAGTTCTTC.

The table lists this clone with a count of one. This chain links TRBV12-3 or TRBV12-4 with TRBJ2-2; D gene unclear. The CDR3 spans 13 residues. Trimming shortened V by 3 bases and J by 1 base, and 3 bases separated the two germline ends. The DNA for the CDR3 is TGTGCCAGCAGTTTGGGGAACACCGGGGAGCTGTTTTTT. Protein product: CASSLGNTGELFF.

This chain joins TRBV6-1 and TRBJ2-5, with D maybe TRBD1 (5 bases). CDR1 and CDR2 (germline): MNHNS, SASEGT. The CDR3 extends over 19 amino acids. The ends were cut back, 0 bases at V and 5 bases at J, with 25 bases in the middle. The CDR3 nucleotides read TGTGCCAGCAGTGAAGCGAGAGGCAGGGTAAATGAACTCGCGGAGACCCAGTACTTC. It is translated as CASSEARGRVNELAETQYF.

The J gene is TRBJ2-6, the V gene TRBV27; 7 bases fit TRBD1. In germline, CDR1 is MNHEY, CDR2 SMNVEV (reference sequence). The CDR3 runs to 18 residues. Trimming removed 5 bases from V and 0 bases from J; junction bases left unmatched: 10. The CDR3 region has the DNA TGTGCCAGCAGTCCTATAGGGGGCGCGGGCTCTGGGGCCAACGTCCTGACTTTC. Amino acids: CASSPIGGAGSGANVLTF.

CDR3 in amino acids: CASSPSPDTQYF. CDR3 in DNA: TGTGCCAGCAGCCCCTCACCAGATACGCAGTATTTT. The V gene is TRBV5-4, the J gene TRBJ2-3; no firm D call. V was pared by 4 bases and J by 4 bases, with 7 bases between. The germline gives CDR1 SGHNT, CDR2 YYREEE (reference sequence). The CDR3 is 12 residues long.

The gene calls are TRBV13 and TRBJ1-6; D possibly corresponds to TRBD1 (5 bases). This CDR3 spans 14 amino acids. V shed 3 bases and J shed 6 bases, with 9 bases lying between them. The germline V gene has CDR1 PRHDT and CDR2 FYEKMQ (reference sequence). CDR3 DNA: TGTGCCAGCAGCTTCGTGGGGACTAATTCACCCCTCCACTTT. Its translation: CASSFVGTNSPLHF.

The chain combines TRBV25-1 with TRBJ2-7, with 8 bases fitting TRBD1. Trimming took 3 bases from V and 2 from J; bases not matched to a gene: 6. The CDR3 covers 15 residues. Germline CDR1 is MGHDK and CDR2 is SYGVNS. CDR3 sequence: CASSDPGQGTYEQYF. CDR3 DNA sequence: TGTGCCAGCAGTGACCCCGGACAGGGAACCTACGAGCAGTACTTC.

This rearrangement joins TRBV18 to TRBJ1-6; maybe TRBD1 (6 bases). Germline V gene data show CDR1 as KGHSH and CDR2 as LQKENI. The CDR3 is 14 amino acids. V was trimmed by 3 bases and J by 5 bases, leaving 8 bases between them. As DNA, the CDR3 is TGTGCCAGCTCACCCGACAGGAATAATTCACCCCTCCACTTT. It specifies CASSPDRNNSPLHF.

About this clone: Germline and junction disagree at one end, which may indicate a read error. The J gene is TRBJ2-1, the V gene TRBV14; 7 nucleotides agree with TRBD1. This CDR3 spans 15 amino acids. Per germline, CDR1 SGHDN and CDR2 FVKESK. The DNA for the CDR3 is TGTGCCAGCAGTCAAGGGGTTAGCAGGGGGTACGAGCAGTTCTTC. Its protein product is CASSQGVSRGYEQFF.

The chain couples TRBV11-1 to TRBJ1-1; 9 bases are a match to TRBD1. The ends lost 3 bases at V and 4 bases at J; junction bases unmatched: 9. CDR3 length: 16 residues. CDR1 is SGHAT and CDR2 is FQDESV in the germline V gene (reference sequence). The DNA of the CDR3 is TGTGCCAGCAGCTTCAGGGACAGGGAAATTGGCACTGAAGCTTTCTTT. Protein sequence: CASSFRDREIGTEAFF.

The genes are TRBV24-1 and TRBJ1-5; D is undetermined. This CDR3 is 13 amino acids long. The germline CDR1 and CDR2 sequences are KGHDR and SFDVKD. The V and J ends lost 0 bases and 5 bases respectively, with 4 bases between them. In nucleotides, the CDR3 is TGTGCCACCAGTGATTTGCGGGATCAGCCCCAGCATTTT. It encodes CATSDLRDQPQHF.

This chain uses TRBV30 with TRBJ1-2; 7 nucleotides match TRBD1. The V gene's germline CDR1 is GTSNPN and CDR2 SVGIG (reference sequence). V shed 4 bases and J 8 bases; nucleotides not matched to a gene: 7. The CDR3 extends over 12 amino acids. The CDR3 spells CAWTTGFGGYTF. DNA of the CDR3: TGTGCCTGGACGACAGGGTTTGGGGGCTACACCTTC.

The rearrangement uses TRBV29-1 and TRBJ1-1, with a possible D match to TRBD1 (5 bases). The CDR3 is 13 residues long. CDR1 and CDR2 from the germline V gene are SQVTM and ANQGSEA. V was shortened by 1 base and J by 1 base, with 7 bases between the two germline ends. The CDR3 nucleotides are TGCAGCGTTGAAGGCAGGGCGAACACTGAAGCTTTCTTT. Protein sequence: CSVEGRANTEAFF.